The 23 T cell receptor beta chains below all came from one sample that was sequenced in a study of cytomegalovirus exposure and HLA in healthy donors. A multiplex PCR was run with 60 Vbeta primers and 13 Jbeta primers. Sequenced by immunoSEQ multiplex PCR; TCRdb stores in-frame clones only, minus some. The sample lists 250,000 to 300,000 clones; approximately 91% were seen once. The material sequenced was PBMCs. These TCRs come from a girl aged 2-10 years in good health and CMV-seronegative.

The rearrangement uses TRBV19 and TRBJ1-5; TRBD1 agrees at 8 bases. The CDR3 totals 16 residues. The junction had 6 bases not matched to a gene; V was cut back by 3 bases and J by 2 bases. Germline CDR1 is LNHDA and CDR2 is SQIVND (reference sequence). Here the CDR3 reads CASSINGQGGNQPQHF. DNA of the CDR3: TGTGCCAGTAGTATTAACGGACAGGGAGGCAATCAGCCCCAGCATTTT.

Remarks on this clone: Additional DNA sequences in this sample encode the identical CDR3. For the CDR3, the DNA is TGTGCCAGCAGCGTACAGGGGGCGAACACCGGGGAGCTGTTTTTT. It specifies CASSVQGANTGELFF. The V and J genes are TRBV9 and TRBJ2-2, with 7 bases that match TRBD1. From germline, CDR1 is SGDLS and CDR2 YYNGEE. V was pared by 1 base and J by 0 bases, with 0 bases of the junction left unmatched. The CDR3 loop spans 15 amino acids.

The rearrangement uses TRBV5-1 and TRBJ1-2; D is uncertain. Germline V lookup: CDR1 SGHRS, CDR2 YFSETQ. This CDR3 region has 13 residues. Trimming shortened V by 4 bases and J by 7 bases, and 14 bases separated the two germline ends. The CDR3 DNA is TGCGCCAGCAGCCTAATTGGGGAGGGTGGCTACACCTTC. It encodes CASSLIGEGGYTF.

Only a few counts were recorded for this clone. The junction differs from germline at one of its ends, possibly a read error. V is TRBV5-4 and J is TRBJ2-7; 10 bases are a match to TRBD2. Germline lookup yields CDR1 SGHNT and CDR2 YYREEE (reference sequence). The CDR3 is 14 amino acids. The CDR3 reads CASSFSLAGNVMDF. In nucleotides, the CDR3 is TGTGCCAGCAGCTTTTCACTAGCGGGAAATGTAATGGACTTC.

This clone showed up just a few times. One end of the junction fails to match germline, which may point to a read error. This CDR3 reads CSSSVGTTPGVETQYF. DNA of the CDR3: TGTTCCAGCAGCGTCGGGACTACCCCGGGAGTAGAGACCCAGTACTTC. V usage is TRBV7-9 and J usage is TRBJ2-5; 7 bases are a match to TRBD2. CDR1 SEHNR and CDR2 FQNEAQ come from the germline V gene (reference sequence). The CDR3 is 16 amino acids. Based on the CDR3 plus reference TRBV7-9 and TRBJ2-5, the full variable domain is DTGVSQNPRHKITKRGQNVTFRCDPISEHNRLYWYRQTLGQGPEFLTYFQNEAQLEKSRLLSDRFSAERPKGSFSTLEIQRTEQGDSAMYLCSSSVGTTPGVETQYFGPGTRLLVL.

V is TRBV9 and J is TRBJ1-2, with TRBD1 matching over 7 bases. The CDR3 is 13 amino acids. Germline values: CDR1 SGDLS, CDR2 YYNGEE. Unmatched junction bases numbered 9, after V lost 6 bases and J lost 7 bases. The CDR3 nucleotides read TGTGCCAGCATCTCCGATAGGGGGCTTGGCTACACCTTC. It specifies CASISDRGLGYTF.

V usage is TRBV19 and J usage is TRBJ1-4, with 7 bases that match TRBD1. The V segment lost 7 bases and the J segment 5 bases; nucleotides outside the gene matches: 13. Germline lookup yields CDR1 LNHDA and CDR2 SQIVND (reference sequence). The CDR3 contains 16 residues. CDR3 sequence: CASTTGAAGGNEKLFF. The CDR3 region has the DNA TGTGCCAGTACTACAGGGGCCGCCGGGGGAAATGAAAAACTGTTTTTT.

This clone was seen a single time. This chain connects TRBV5-6 to TRBJ1-2; TRBD1 matches 7 bases. Per the germline V gene, CDR1 is SGHDT and CDR2 is YYEEEE. V was clipped by 0 bases and J by 3 bases; unmatched bases: 5. This CDR3 has 15 amino acids. CDR3 DNA: TGTGCCAGCAGCTTGGAGGGCAGGGGGGACTATGGCTACACCTTC. Protein: CASSLEGRGDYGYTF. Based on the CDR3 plus reference TRBV5-6 and TRBJ1-2, the full variable domain is DAGVTQSPTHLIKTRGQQVTLRCSPKSGHDTVSWYQQALGQGPQFIFQYYEEEERQRGNFPDRFSGHQFPNYSSELNVNALLLGDSALYLCASSLEGRGDYGYTFGSGTRLTVV.

V is TRBV5-5 and J is TRBJ1-1; D ambiguous. Trimming removed 1 base at V and 1 base at J, with 5 bases between. Germline loops: CDR1 SGHKS, CDR2 YYEKEE (reference sequence). The CDR3 covers 13 residues. In nucleotides, the CDR3 is TGTGCCAGCAGCTTGTGGCAGAACACTGAAGCTTTCTTT. Protein: CASSLWQNTEAFF. Looking up the rest from reference TRBV5-5 and TRBJ1-1 gives the full variable domain: DAGVTQSPTHLIKTRGQQVTLRCSPISGHKSVSWYQQVLGQGPQFIFQYYEKEERGRGNFPDRFSARQFPNYSSELNVNALLLGDSALYLCASSLWQNTEAFFGQGTRLTVV.

The sample holds one count of this clone. The CDR3 nucleotides read TGTGCCAGCAGCTCCCTAAGGGGGATCGACTATGGCTACACCTTC. The encoded protein is CASSSLRGIDYGYTF. The J gene is TRBJ1-2, the V gene TRBV7-9, with D maybe TRBD1 (6 bases). The ends were cut back, 4 bases at V and 3 bases at J, with 15 bases in the middle. Germline assignment: CDR1 SEHNR and CDR2 FQNEAQ (reference sequence). The CDR3 spans 15 residues.

V usage is TRBV7-9 and J usage is TRBJ2-7; perhaps TRBD1 as D (5 bases). The germline CDR1 and CDR2 sequences are SEHNR and FQNEAQ (reference sequence). The V end was cut by 2 bases, the J end by 5 bases, with 19 bases between. The CDR3 is 16 amino acids. CDR3 amino acids: CASSLSTGEITNEQYF. The CDR3 nucleotides are TGTGCCAGCAGCTTATCAACAGGCGAAATAACCAACGAGCAGTACTTC.

For the CDR3, the DNA is TGTGCCAGCAGCGTAGACGGAGCCTACGAGCAGTACTTC. Translated: CASSVDGAYEQYF. The chain links TRBV7-9 to TRBJ2-7; D unclear. The germline CDR1 and CDR2 sequences are SEHNR and FQNEAQ (reference sequence). The CDR3 extends over 13 amino acids. V lost 5 bases to trimming and J lost 2 bases, with 10 bases between them. The whole variable domain, filled in from reference TRBV7-9 and TRBJ2-7, reads DTGVSQNPRHKITKRGQNVTFRCDPISEHNRLYWYRQTLGQGPEFLTYFQNEAQLEKSRLLSDRFSAERPKGSFSTLEIQRTEQGDSAMYLCASSVDGAYEQYFGPGTRLTVT.

Of note for this clone: The same CDR3 can be traced to other DNA sequences in this sample. J is TRBJ2-5 and V is TRBV7-9; no clear D gene. V shed 5 bases and J shed 2 bases, with 3 bases lying between them. The germline gives CDR1 SEHNR, CDR2 FQNEAQ (reference sequence). CDR3 length: 11 residues. CDR3 in amino acids: CASSPQETQYF. DNA for the CDR3: TGTGCCAGCAGCCCACAAGAGACCCAGTACTTC.

The CDR3 reads CASSKIQGGYGYTF. CDR3 nucleotide sequence: TGTGCCAGCAGCAAAATTCAAGGCGGCTATGGCTACACCTTC. V usage is TRBV21-1 and J usage is TRBJ1-2. TRBV21-1 is an annotated pseudogene. The CDR3 has 14 residues.

The chain couples TRBV7-8 to TRBJ1-5; the D is unclear. The V gene lost 5 bases and the J gene lost 3 bases, with 8 bases spanning the gap. CDR1 is SGHVS, CDR2 FQNEAQ, per germline. The CDR3 loop spans 13 amino acids. The CDR3 nucleotides are TGTGCCAGCAGCCCCGGGGACAATCAGCCCCAGCATTTT. Translation: CASSPGDNQPQHF. Full variable domain (outside the CDR3, taken from reference TRBV7-8 and TRBJ1-5): GAGVSQSPRYKVAKRGQDVALRCDPISGHVSLFWYQQALGQGPEFLTYFQNEAQLDKSGLPSDRFFAERPEGSVSTLKIQRTQQEDSAVYLCASSPGDNQPQHFGDGTRLSIL.

This clone has a handful of counts. This chain connects TRBV18 to TRBJ1-1, with TRBD1 matching 9 bases. Unmatched junction bases numbered 5, after V lost 6 bases and J lost 0 bases. The length of the CDR3 is 15 residues. The germline CDR1 and CDR2 sequences are KGHSH and LQKENI. The CDR3: CASSLQGAMNTEAFF. As DNA, the CDR3 is TGTGCCAGCTCGTTACAGGGGGCCATGAACACTGAAGCTTTCTTT.

The rearrangement links TRBV5-6 to TRBJ2-5; possible D gene TRBD2, 6 bases. Germline CDR1 reads SGHDT; CDR2 reads YYEEEE. The CDR3 loop spans 14 amino acids. V was pared by 4 bases and J by 0 bases, with 10 bases between. The CDR3 DNA reads as TGTGCCAGCAGCGGTGGGGGGTACCAAGAGACCCAGTACTTC. Translating it yields CASSGGGYQETQYF. Full variable domain (outside the CDR3, taken from reference TRBV5-6 and TRBJ2-5): DAGVTQSPTHLIKTRGQQVTLRCSPKSGHDTVSWYQQALGQGPQFIFQYYEEEERQRGNFPDRFSGHQFPNYSSELNVNALLLGDSALYLCASSGGGYQETQYFGPGTRLLVL.

The chain employs TRBV7-9 and TRBJ1-3; unclear D gene. Trimming stripped 4 bases from V and 12 bases from J, with 22 bases between. The CDR3 loop spans 15 amino acids. CDR1 is SEHNR and CDR2 is FQNEAQ in the germline V gene (reference sequence). The CDR3 protein is CASSSSRNSLGSIYF. The CDR3 DNA sequence: TGTGCCAGCAGCTCCTCAAGGAATTCCTTAGGGAGCATATATTTT.

V and J are TRBV4-2 and TRBJ2-2, with TRBD2 as a possible D gene (6 bases). Trimming removed 1 base at V and 6 bases at J, with 15 bases between. Germline CDR1 LGHNA, CDR2 YNFKEQ. The CDR3 runs 16 residues. CDR3 DNA sequence: TGTGCCAGCAGCCAAGCGGCGGGGAGAAGGGCCGGGGAGCTGTTTTTT. It yields the protein CASSQAAGRRAGELFF.

The chain links TRBV6-6 to TRBJ2-7; D is ambiguous. The CDR3 runs to 13 residues. Germline V gene sequence: CDR1 MNHNY, CDR2 SVGAGI (reference sequence). Trimming stripped 7 bases from V and 0 bases from J, with 10 bases between. The CDR3 region has the DNA TGTGCCAGCATGGGCGCCCGCTCCTACGAGCAGTACTTC. Translating gives CASMGARSYEQYF.

Comment on this clone: An end of the junction differs from the germline gene, which may be a read error. The CDR3 protein is CPSSAGQYNEQFF. The CDR3 DNA reads as TGTCCCAGCAGTGCGGGACAGTACAATGAGCAGTTCTTC. This rearrangement joins TRBV2 to TRBJ2-1; a possible D gene is TRBD1 (7 bases). The CDR3 runs to 13 residues. CDR1 is SNHLY and CDR2 is FYNNEI in the germline V gene.

The rearrangement joins TRBV4-1 to TRBJ2-3; D is perhaps TRBD2 (5 bases). V lost 2 bases and J lost 0, with 12 bases in between. The CDR3 loop spans 16 amino acids. Germline V gene sequence: CDR1 MGHRA, CDR2 YSYEKL. The CDR3 coding sequence is TGCGCCAGCAGCCAACCGATGGACTCTAGCACAGATACGCAGTATTTT. It is translated as CASSQPMDSSTDTQYF.

V is TRBV4-2 and J is TRBJ1-2; D uncertain. Trimming took 1 base from V and 4 from J, leaving 16 bases between them. The CDR3 contains 16 residues. The germline CDR1 and CDR2 sequences are LGHNA and YNFKEQ. Here the CDR3 DNA reads TGTGCCAGCAGCCAAGCTGGAGGGTTAGAGCTCTATGGCTACACCTTC. Its translation is CASSQAGGLELYGYTF.